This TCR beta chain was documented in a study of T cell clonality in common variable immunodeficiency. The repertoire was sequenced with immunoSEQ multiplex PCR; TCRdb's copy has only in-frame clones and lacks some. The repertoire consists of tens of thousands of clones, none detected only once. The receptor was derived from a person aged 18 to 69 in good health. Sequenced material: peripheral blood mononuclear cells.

The CDR3 DNA, read in part, is TGCAGTGCGAAGCGGGAAAGCACAGATACG. This sequence encodes CSAKRESTDT. The full CDR3 protein is CSAKRESTDTQYF. The rearrangement links TRBV20-1 to TRBJ2-3; 7 nucleotides align to TRBD2. Read coverage stops 3 residues before the CDR3 terminus; the germline J gene supplies the remainder. Per the germline V gene, CDR1 is DFQATT and CDR2 is SNEGSKA (reference sequence). The junction had 3 bases not matched to a gene; V was cut back by 6 bases and J by 0 bases. CDR3 length: 13 amino acids.